The 2 T cell receptor beta chains below all came from one sample that was sequenced in a study of CD8+CD57+ T cells in acquired aplastic anemia. TCR beta VDJ and CDR3 profiling used genomic DNA as template. TCRdb passed the reads through MiXCR, listing each CDR3 protein once. The data contain about 180,000 distinct CDR3 sequences, roughly half of them seen just once; the ten biggest clones take up approximately 2.9%. Specimen: sorted CD4+, CD8+, or CD8+CD57+ T cells (not recorded which) from PBMCs. The receptors were gathered from a human donor in good health.

This clonotype was detected ten times or more. The J gene is TRBJ2-2, the V gene TRBV20-1, with TRBD2 matching over 7 bases. CDR1 and CDR2 from the germline V gene are DFQATT and SNEGSKA (reference sequence). Losses at the gene ends were 5 bases for V and 4 bases for J; bases not matched to a gene: 13. This CDR3 has 16 amino acids. CDR3 sequence reads: CSARGGLEAGTGELFF. The CDR3, as DNA: TGCAGTGCTCGCGGCGGACTAGAAGCGGGCACCGGGGAGCTGTTTTTT.

The J gene is TRBJ2-1, the V gene TRBV5-1; D assignment may be TRBD1 or TRBD2 (5 bases each). The CDR3 length is 14 residues. Trimming shortened V by 4 bases and J by 5 bases, and 13 bases separated the two germline ends. Per germline, CDR1 SGHRS and CDR2 YFSETQ. CDR3 nucleotide sequence: TGCGCCAGCAGCCCGTCGGGACGTAACAATGAGCAGTTCTTC. Protein product: CASSPSGRNNEQFF.